This TCR beta chain was recovered during a study of T-cell memory formation after mild COVID-19 (dated by TCRdb to about 2021). Regarding the study in general: Most TCR sequence clusters were specific to one of the two donors. The cohort was made up of two young adult volunteers, one female and one male, who were previously healthy. In a couple of donors, T-cell clones that expanded and contracted after mild COVID-19 were followed by sequencing TCRalpha and TCRbeta repertoires longitudinally. On the study overall, not on this receptor specifically: Whether the second-wave clones peaking on day 37 were SARS-CoV-2 specific was not confirmed. From day 15 to 85, contracting clones showed balanced CD4/CD8 phenotypes, whereas a second wave of clones that expanded from day 15 to 37 leaned towards CD4+. The study covered only a couple of mild cases, and larger cohorts including severe cases with pre-infection samples were considered necessary. Some responding clones were found in pre-infection memory, which suggests that pre-existing cross-reactive memory T cells took part in the SARS-CoV-2 response. Contracting CD4+ clones were located mainly in the CM and EM memory subsets, whereas CD8+ clones were found to be enriched in EMRA.

Ficoll-Paque density gradient centrifugation was used to isolate PBMCs. The sample holds a few counts of this clonotype. The target of this receptor is not known. The record has no base qualities; no much larger clone is one base away. For sequencing, an Illumina NovaSeq 6000 was employed. TCRalpha and TCRbeta cDNA libraries were constructed by 5'RACE with constant-segment primers, with sample barcodes and unique molecular identifiers being introduced. Trizol reagent was used to extract RNA from every sample. Amplification of the libraries took two PCR steps, and the second step added a second sample barcode plus Illumina TruSeq adapters. Sequencing of libraries was performed on an Illumina NovaSeq with 2 x 150 bp paired-end reads. Regarding the original processing steps: The reads were demultiplexed and collapsed into UMI-guided consensus sequences using migec v1.2.7. With mixcr v2.1.11, UMI consensuses were aligned to TRA and TRB V and J templates and assembled into clonotypes. Expanded or contracted clonotypes were those called significant by both edgeR and NoisET, with noise models trained on biological replicates. edgeR calls used a false discovery rate-adjusted p below 0.01 and a log2 fold-change threshold of 1. As an exploratory analysis of dynamics, PCA with hierarchical clustering was applied to max-normalized trajectories of the 1000 most abundant clonotypes. Each responding clone was given a CD4 or CD8 phenotype based on the CD4+ and CD8+ repertoires, which had been sequenced separately. TCRdb itself trimmed the public reads at Q25 with fastp, ran MiXCR and retained productive beta chains. Duplicate CDR3 protein sequences are folded into a single record with the most common DNA and genes. TCRdb, not the authors, supplied the V and J calls. Here the sample has about 430,000 distinct CDR3 sequences; over 15% occur a single time. Jointly, the top ten make up about a fifth of the sample.

Including the terminal cysteine and phenylalanine, the CDR3 comprises 19 residues. Only the CDR3 DNA is retained, 57 bases long and in frame from the first base. Sequences MNHEY (CDR1) and SVGEGT (CDR2) are obtained from the germline V gene. Trimming takes 2 bases off V and 2 bases off J; junction bases not matched to a gene: 13. The receptor was isolated from a man aged 18-30 years who had mild COVID-19 (a few samples of this study predate the infection). The sample titles of this study are shuffled in the database, so cell type and time point are left out; the donor was told from shared clones. This receptor chain uses TRBV6-2 or TRBV6-3 and TRBJ2-1; 9 middle bases align to TRBD2. Sequenced sample: PBMCs or a T cell subset sorted from them (not recorded which). The DNA sequence is TGTGCCAGCAGTTACCCCGGCAGTGGGCGGGGGGGACCCTACAATGAGCAGTTCTTC. Its protein product is CASSYPGSGRGGPYNEQFF.